The 5 T cell receptor beta chains listed next were all sequenced from one sample in a study of blood T cells in healthy people across ages. The authors ran a second PCR of roughly 7 to 11 cycles using a sample-barcoded 5' primer and a J-beta primer mix. TCRdb itself ran the 5' RACE reads through MiXCR, one entry per CDR3 protein. The sample carries roughly 800,000 distinct CDR3 sequences, about three fifths recorded once. What was sequenced was blood. Every receptor here comes from a man aged 25 to 45 in good health.

This clonotype has a handful of counts. The chain couples TRBV6-1 to TRBJ2-7; 7 bases line up with TRBD1. Germline V gene data show CDR1 as MNHNS and CDR2 as SASEGT. V was pared by 7 bases and J by 4 bases, with 13 bases of the junction left unmatched. The CDR3 totals 15 residues. CDR3 DNA sequence: TGTGCCAGCATGCGAGCGACAGGGCTAGGATACGAGCAGTACTTC. It is translated as CASMRATGLGYEQYF.

The chain is built from TRBV12-3 or TRBV12-4 and TRBJ2-7, with D possibly TRBD1 on 6 matching bases. V was trimmed by 5 bases and J by 2 bases, leaving 19 bases between them. CDR3 length: 16 residues. In DNA, the CDR3 is TGTGCCAGCAGTCAGTCGACAGGATTCAATCCCTACGAGCAGTACTTC. It codes for CASSQSTGFNPYEQYF.

With regard to this clonotype: A read error may be the cause here, since a much bigger clone is one base away. This rearrangement joins TRBV7-2 to TRBJ2-1; 8 bases agree with TRBD2. The length of the CDR3 is 14 residues. CDR1 is SGHTA and CDR2 is FQGNSA in the germline V gene. Germline trimming cut 5 bases from V and 7 bases from J; bases unmatched to any gene: 7. The CDR3 DNA sequence: TGTGCCAGCAGCGTAAGAGCGGGAGTGAATGAGCAGTTCTTC. It specifies CASSVRAGVNEQFF.

The J gene is TRBJ1-5, the V gene TRBV29-1, with D unclear. Looked up from germline, CDR1 is SQVTM and CDR2 is ANQGSEA. CDR3 length: 12 residues. The CDR3 sequence: CSTRDGNQPQHF. Written as DNA, the CDR3 is TGCAGTACGAGAGACGGCAATCAGCCCCAGCATTTT.

The chain joins TRBV2 to TRBJ1-6, with D hard to call. V dropped 1 base and J dropped 10 bases, with 8 bases sitting between them. Germline assignment: CDR1 SNHLY and CDR2 FYNNEI. This CDR3 has 13 amino acids. The CDR3 region has the DNA TGTGCCAGCAGTGAAGGAAGGGAATCACCCCTCCACTTT. It encodes CASSEGRESPLHF.